The text below deals with one T cell receptor (beta chain). This sample is part of a study of T cell changes during pregnancy in multiple sclerosis. V lost 6 bases to trimming and J lost 0 bases, with 10 bases between them. The CDR3 is 14 residues long. The germline V gene has CDR1 SGDLS and CDR2 YYNGEE. Profiled with immunoSEQ multiplex PCR; TCRdb holds only in-frame clones, not every one. The profile shows about 39,000 clones, approximately 91% of them singletons. The J gene is TRBJ1-3, the V gene TRBV9, with D tentatively TRBD1 (5 bases). Specimen: CD8+ T cells from peripheral blood mononuclear cells, collected in the first trimester of pregnancy. This receptor was taken from a female donor with multiple sclerosis, enrolled in a pregnancy study. The CDR3 here is CASKGASSGNTIYF. For the CDR3, the DNA is TGTGCCAGCAAAGGGGCGAGCTCTGGAAACACCATATATTTT.